One and the same sample provided the 26 T cell receptor beta chains below, sequenced in a study of response to subunit inactivated influenza vaccine listed by TCRdb under 2018. The method was RT-PCR. Sequencing instrument: Illumina HiSeq 2500. TCRdb's own reprocessing of the public reads used fastp at Q25 and MiXCR and kept productive beta chains. Rows with one shared CDR3 protein collapse into an entry with the most common genes and DNA. For this sample there are about 830,000 distinct CDR3 sequences; less than 20% appear just once. The ten largest clones capture about a tenth of the sample. Sequenced here: PBMCs from blood, sampled roughly 5 days after vaccination. All receptors derive from a man in his fifties or sixties who received an inactivated influenza vaccine. Donor details come from another sample of the same person, matched by shared clones.

The CDR3 loop is CASSSRLADSYEQYF. The CDR3 DNA is TGTGCCAGCAGCTCCCGACTAGCGGACTCCTACGAGCAGTACTTC. This chain joins TRBV7-8 and TRBJ2-7, with 9 nucleotides matching TRBD2. V was clipped by 4 bases and J by 0 bases; unmatched bases: 4. Germline CDR1 reads SGHVS; CDR2 reads FQNEAQ. The CDR3 is 15 residues long. The entire variable domain, with the rest obtained from reference TRBV7-8 and TRBJ2-7, is as follows: GAGVSQSPRYKVAKRGQDVALRCDPISGHVSLFWYQQALGQGPEFLTYFQNEAQLDKSGLPSDRFFAERPEGSVSTLKIQRTQQEDSAVYLCASSSRLADSYEQYFGPGTRLTVT.

This chain joins TRBV9 and TRBJ2-2, with 7 bases matching TRBD1. From germline, CDR1 is SGDLS and CDR2 YYNGEE. V lost 3 bases, J lost 6 bases, and 5 bases stayed unmatched. The CDR3 is 14 residues long. The CDR3 nucleotides are TGTGCCAGCAGCGGGGGGCAGGGGGCCGGGGAGCTGTTTTTT. It is translated as CASSGGQGAGELFF. The full variable domain, its missing parts supplied by reference TRBV9 and TRBJ2-2, is DSGVTQTPKHLITATGQRVTLRCSPRSGDLSVYWYQQSLDQGLQFLIQYYNGEERAKGNILERFSAQQFPDLHSELNLSSLELGDSALYFCASSGGQGAGELFFGEGSRLTVL.

The J gene is TRBJ2-1, the V gene TRBV24-1, with D possibly being TRBD1 (5 bases). Germline CDR1 reads KGHDR; CDR2 reads SFDVKD. The CDR3 loop spans 16 amino acids. V was pared by 3 bases and J by 6 bases, with 17 bases between. CDR3 coding DNA: TGTGCCACCAGTGATGCCCAGGGTCCGGTCCCCAATGAGCAGTTCTTC. It is translated as CATSDAQGPVPNEQFF.

This clonotype was observed a few times. The chain is built from TRBV30 and TRBJ2-1, with 8 bases fitting TRBD1. Germline V gene lookup returns CDR1 GTSNPN and CDR2 SVGIG (reference sequence). The CDR3 runs to 14 residues. V was pared by 4 bases and J by 7 bases, with 9 bases of the junction left unmatched. CDR3 loop: CAWNRGAPGNEQFF. The DNA for the CDR3 is TGTGCCTGGAACAGGGGGGCCCCCGGAAATGAGCAGTTCTTC.

The chain has TRBV4-1 and TRBJ1-6, with a tentative D call TRBD1 (5 bases). There are 17 residues in the CDR3. Per germline, CDR1 MGHRA and CDR2 YSYEKL. V lost 1 base, J lost 6 bases, and 16 bases lay in between. CDR3 in DNA: TGCGCCAGCAGCCAAGTGGCAGGGCTTGGGATTAATTCACCCCTCCACTTT. This encodes CASSQVAGLGINSPLHF.

V and J are TRBV29-1 and TRBJ2-5; TRBD1 might be the D (5 bases). V was shortened by 0 bases and J by 1 base, with 21 bases between the two germline ends. CDR3 size: 18 residues. Germline V gene data show CDR1 as SQVTM and CDR2 as ANQGSEA. The CDR3 reads CSVEDLRTNEAPQETQYF. CDR3 nucleotides: TGCAGCGTTGAAGATCTCCGGACAAACGAAGCACCCCAAGAGACCCAGTACTTC.

The J gene is TRBJ2-1, the V gene TRBV29-1; 7 bases map to TRBD2. Germline trimming cut 6 bases from V and 7 bases from J; bases unmatched to any gene: 15. CDR1 and CDR2 (germline): SQVTM, ANQGSEA. This CDR3 has 15 residues. CDR3 bases: TGCAGCGTGCGGGTGGGGACTACCGGTTTGAATGAGCAGTTCTTC. It translates to CSVRVGTTGLNEQFF.

V gene TRBV20-1 combines with J gene TRBJ2-3; D call uncertain. The ends were cut back, 1 base at V and 6 bases at J, with 11 bases in the middle. The CDR3 consists of 13 residues. Germline V gene lookup returns CDR1 DFQATT and CDR2 SNEGSKA (reference sequence). CDR3 coding DNA: TGCAGTGCTAGAGCCCATCTCCCTGATACGCAGTATTTT. This translates into CSARAHLPDTQYF.

This chain joins TRBV11-3 and TRBJ2-4, with 11 positions matching TRBD2. The CDR3 extends over 23 amino acids. Germline V gene data show CDR1 as SGHNT and CDR2 as YENEEA. V was pared by 1 base and J by 1 base, with 21 bases of the junction left unmatched. CDR3 in amino acids: CASSLGLWLLAGDLGVAKNIQYF. DNA of the CDR3: TGTGCCAGCAGCTTAGGGTTGTGGCTACTAGCGGGGGATCTCGGGGTGGCCAAAAACATTCAGTACTTC.

This clonotype showed up many times. The V and J genes are TRBV7-2 and TRBJ2-7; D gene uncertain. The V gene's germline CDR1 is SGHTA and CDR2 FQGNSA. The CDR3 is 14 residues long. The ends were cut back, 1 base at V and 1 base at J, with 8 bases in the middle. The CDR3 protein is CASSLGAASYEQYF. The CDR3 DNA reads as TGTGCCAGCAGCTTAGGCGCGGCATCCTACGAGCAGTACTTC.

This clonotype has a handful of counts. CDR3 region: CASSPRTSWDTQYF. CDR3 DNA sequence: TGTGCCAGCAGTCCCCGGACTAGCTGGGATACGCAGTATTTT. The chain links TRBV12-3 or TRBV12-4 to TRBJ2-3, with 8 bases fitting TRBD2. With V trimmed by 5 bases and J by 6 bases, 7 bases remained unmatched. The CDR3 spans 14 residues.

The chain uses TRBV20-1 and TRBJ1-1, with 10 bases matching TRBD1. The CDR3 runs to 15 residues. V shed 1 base, J shed 0 bases, and the junction held 2 bases outside the gene matches. CDR1 is DFQATT and CDR2 is SNEGSKA in the germline V gene (reference sequence). CDR3: CSARGQGAMNTEAFF. Here the CDR3 DNA reads TGCAGTGCTAGAGGACAGGGGGCTATGAACACTGAAGCTTTCTTT.

Here the CDR3 reads CSVKTTTYEQYF. Written as DNA, the CDR3 is TGCAGTGTCAAGACTACTACCTACGAGCAGTACTTC. The rearrangement joins TRBV20-1 to TRBJ2-7; D perhaps matches TRBD2 (5 bases). V dropped 7 bases and J dropped 2 bases, with 12 bases sitting between them. CDR3 length: 12 residues. CDR1 DFQATT and CDR2 SNEGSKA come from the germline V gene (reference sequence).

This clonotype was detected only a few times. This chain connects TRBV12-5 to TRBJ2-1; 7 nucleotides align to TRBD1. CDR1 is LGHNT, CDR2 FRNRAP, per germline. Losses at the gene ends were 0 bases for V and 1 base for J; bases not matched to a gene: 6. This CDR3 region has 17 residues. The CDR3 DNA sequence: TGTGCTAGTGGTTTGGTACCCGGGACAGTTTCCTACAATGAGCAGTTCTTC. Translated, it gives CASGLVPGTVSYNEQFF. Using reference TRBV12-5 and TRBJ2-1 for the parts outside the CDR3, the full variable domain is DARVTQTPRHKVTEMGQEVTMRCQPILGHNTVFWYRQTMMQGLELLAYFRNRAPLDDSGMPKDRFSAEMPDATLATLKIQPSEPRDSAVYFCASGLVPGTVSYNEQFFGPGTRLTVL.

The V and J genes are TRBV6-5 and TRBJ2-1, with 12 bases aligning to TRBD2. This CDR3 is 18 amino acids long. The V gene end was trimmed by 2 bases and the J gene end by 2 bases; junction bases not matched to a gene: 7. CDR1 is MNHEY, CDR2 SVGAGI, per germline. CDR3 residues: CASSYTGLAGSPYNEQFF. The DNA for the CDR3 is TGTGCCAGCAGTTACACAGGACTAGCGGGGTCCCCCTACAATGAGCAGTTCTTC.

This clonotype was observed at least ten times. The chain combines TRBV4-3 with TRBJ2-1; perhaps TRBD2 as D (5 bases). Between the trimmed V and J ends, which lost 0 bases and 5 bases, there was a span of 5 bases. This CDR3 spans 13 amino acids. Germline-derived CDR1 and CDR2 are LGHNA and YSLEER. The CDR3 is CASSQEEDNEQFF. In DNA form, the CDR3 reads TGCGCCAGCAGCCAAGAGGAGGACAATGAGCAGTTCTTC.

This rearrangement joins TRBV6-1 to TRBJ1-1; weak D call: TRBD1 (6 bases). The germline V and J ends were trimmed by 6 bases and 4 bases, with 18 bases remaining between them. From germline, CDR1 is MNHNS and CDR2 SASEGT. The CDR3 length is 15 residues. CDR3 sequence (DNA): TGTGCCAGCAGAGACATCAACAGGGATCGCACTGAAGCTTTCTTT. This codes for CASRDINRDRTEAFF.

The V call is TRBV20-1, the J call TRBJ2-1; no clear D gene. The length of the CDR3 is 14 residues. Germline values: CDR1 DFQATT, CDR2 SNEGSKA (reference sequence). The V and J ends lost 0 bases and 2 bases respectively, with 8 bases between them. The CDR3 region has the DNA TGCAGTGCTAGAGAGCCGCTAGCCTACAATGAGCAGTTCTTC. As protein: CSAREPLAYNEQFF.

This clonotype has more than one count but fewer than ten. The V and J genes are TRBV20-1 and TRBJ2-1, with 12 bases aligning to TRBD2. This CDR3 contains 16 residues. V was pared by 1 base and J by 10 bases, with 11 bases of the junction left unmatched. The germline V gene encodes CDR1 DFQATT and CDR2 SNEGSKA (reference sequence). The CDR3 loop is CSARGGASGRAREQFF. CDR3 nucleotides: TGCAGTGCTAGAGGGGGGGCTAGCGGGAGGGCCCGGGAGCAGTTCTTC.

This clonotype showed up just a few times. The rearrangement joins TRBV7-3 to TRBJ2-2, with D possibly called TRBD1 or TRBD2 (5 bases each). In germline, CDR1 is SGHTA, CDR2 FQGTGA. The CDR3 is made up of 15 amino acids. V dropped 0 bases and J dropped 5 bases, with 10 bases sitting between them. CDR3 sequence (DNA): TGTGCCAGCAGCTTAACCCAGGGACGGACCGGGGAGCTGTTTTTT. This translates into CASSLTQGRTGELFF.

The chain joins TRBV7-9 to TRBJ2-2, with TRBD1 identical over 8 bases. V was clipped by 5 bases and J by 5 bases; unmatched bases: 10. The CDR3 consists of 16 residues. CDR1 and CDR2 from the germline V gene are SEHNR and FQNEAQ (reference sequence). CDR3 loop: CASSPAGQGQTGELFF. The CDR3 DNA sequence: TGTGCCAGCAGCCCTGCCGGACAGGGCCAAACCGGGGAGCTGTTTTTT.

V and J are TRBV20-1 and TRBJ2-1; maybe TRBD2 (6 bases). V gave up 3 bases and J gave up 10 bases, with 16 bases separating them. Germline-derived CDR1 and CDR2 are DFQATT and SNEGSKA (reference sequence). The CDR3 extends over 13 amino acids. The CDR3 sequence: CSASGERVAEQFF. Written as DNA, the CDR3 is TGCAGTGCTAGCGGTGAGCGGGTCGCGGAGCAGTTCTTC.

The V and J genes are TRBV6-5 and TRBJ2-7, with D perhaps assigned TRBD1 or TRBD2 (6 bases each). Between the trimmed V and J ends, which lost 2 bases and 2 bases, there was a span of 13 bases. Germline values: CDR1 MNHEY, CDR2 SVGAGI. The CDR3 extends over 15 amino acids. CDR3 in amino acids: CASSYDGGRTYEQYF. In DNA form, the CDR3 reads TGTGCCAGCAGTTACGACGGGGGCCGTACCTACGAGCAGTACTTC.

The chain employs TRBV7-8 and TRBJ1-1; D is uncertain. The CDR3 runs to 15 residues. CDR1 is SGHVS, CDR2 FQNEAQ, per germline. V was shortened by 5 bases and J by 3 bases, with 16 bases between the two germline ends. The CDR3 nucleotides are TGTGCCAGCAGCCCCACCGGGGAAAGGGACACTGAAGCTTTCTTT. Protein sequence: CASSPTGERDTEAFF.

This clonotype has just a few counts. Germline and junction disagree at one end, which may indicate a read error. The V and J genes are TRBV20-1 and TRBJ1-5, with D unresolved. This CDR3 has 15 residues. CDR1 DFQATT and CDR2 SNEGSKA come from the germline V gene (reference sequence). CDR3 residues: CSGQSPRLSNQPQHF. CDR3 coding DNA: TGCAGTGGGCAGAGTCCAAGGTTATCCAATCAACCCCAGCATTTT.

The chain recombines TRBV6-5 with TRBJ1-1, with 8 positions matching TRBD1. Germline CDR1 MNHEY, CDR2 SVGAGI. The ends lost 6 bases at V and 11 bases at J; junction bases unmatched: 5. The CDR3 has 11 residues. The DNA for the CDR3 is TGTGCCAGCAGAGAGGACAGGGCGGCTTTCTTT. Its protein is CASREDRAAFF.